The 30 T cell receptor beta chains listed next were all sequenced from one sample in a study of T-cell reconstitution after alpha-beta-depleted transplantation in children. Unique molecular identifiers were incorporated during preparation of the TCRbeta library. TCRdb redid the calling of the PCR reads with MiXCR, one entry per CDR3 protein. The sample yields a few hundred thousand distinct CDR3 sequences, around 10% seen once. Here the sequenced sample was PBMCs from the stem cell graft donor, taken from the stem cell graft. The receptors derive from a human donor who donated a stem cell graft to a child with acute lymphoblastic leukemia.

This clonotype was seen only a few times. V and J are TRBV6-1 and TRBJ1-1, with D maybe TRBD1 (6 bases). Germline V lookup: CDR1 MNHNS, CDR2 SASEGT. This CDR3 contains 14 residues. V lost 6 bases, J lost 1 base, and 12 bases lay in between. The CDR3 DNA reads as TGTGCCAGCAGGCAGGGGATTAGGAACACTGAAGCTTTCTTT. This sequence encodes CASRQGIRNTEAFF.

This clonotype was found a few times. CDR3 DNA sequence: TGTGCCAGCAGTTACTCGGGACTAGCCTTCTCTGGGGCCAACGTCCTGACTTTC. It codes for CASSYSGLAFSGANVLTF. V and J are TRBV6-5 and TRBJ2-6, with 9 positions matching TRBD2. V lost 0 bases to trimming and J lost 0 bases; unmatched junction nucleotides: 3. Per germline, CDR1 MNHEY and CDR2 SVGAGI. The CDR3 covers 18 residues.

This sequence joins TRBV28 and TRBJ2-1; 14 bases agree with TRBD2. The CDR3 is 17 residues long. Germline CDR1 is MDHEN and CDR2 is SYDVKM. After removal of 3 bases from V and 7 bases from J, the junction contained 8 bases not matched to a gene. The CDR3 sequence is CASSFRTSGRPGNEQFF. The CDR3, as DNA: TGTGCCAGCAGTTTTCGGACTAGCGGGAGGCCGGGAAATGAGCAGTTCTTC.

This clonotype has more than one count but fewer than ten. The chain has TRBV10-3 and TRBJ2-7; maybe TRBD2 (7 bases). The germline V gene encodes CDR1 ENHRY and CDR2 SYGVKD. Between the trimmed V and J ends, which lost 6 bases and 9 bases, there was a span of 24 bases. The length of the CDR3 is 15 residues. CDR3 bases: TGTGCCATCAGGGGCCAGGGAGGGGGTTTCCTCGGGCAGTACTTC. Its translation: CAIRGQGGGFLGQYF.

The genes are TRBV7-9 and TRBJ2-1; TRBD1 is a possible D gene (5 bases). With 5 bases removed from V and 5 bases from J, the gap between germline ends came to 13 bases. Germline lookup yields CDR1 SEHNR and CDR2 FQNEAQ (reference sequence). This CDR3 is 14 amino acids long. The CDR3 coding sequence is TGTGCCAGCAGCGCAAACGACAGAGACAATGAGCAGTTCTTC. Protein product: CASSANDRDNEQFF.

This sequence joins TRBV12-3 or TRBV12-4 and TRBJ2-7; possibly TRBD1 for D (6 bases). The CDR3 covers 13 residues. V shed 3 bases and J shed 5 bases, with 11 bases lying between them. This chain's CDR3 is CASSLNQGNEQYF. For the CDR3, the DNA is TGTGCCAGCAGTTTGAATCAGGGGAACGAGCAGTACTTC.

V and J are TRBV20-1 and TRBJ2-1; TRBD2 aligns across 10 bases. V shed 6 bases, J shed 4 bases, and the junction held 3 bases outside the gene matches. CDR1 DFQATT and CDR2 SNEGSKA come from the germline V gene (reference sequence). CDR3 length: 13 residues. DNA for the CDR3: TGCAGTGCCCGGACTAGCGGTTACAATGAGCAGTTCTTC. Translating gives CSARTSGYNEQFF.

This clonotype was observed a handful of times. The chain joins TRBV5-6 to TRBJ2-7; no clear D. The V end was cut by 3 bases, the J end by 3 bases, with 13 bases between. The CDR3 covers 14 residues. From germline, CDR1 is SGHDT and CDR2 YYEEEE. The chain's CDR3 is CASSSKYGRYEQYF. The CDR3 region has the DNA TGTGCCAGCAGCTCCAAATATGGCCGCTACGAGCAGTACTTC.

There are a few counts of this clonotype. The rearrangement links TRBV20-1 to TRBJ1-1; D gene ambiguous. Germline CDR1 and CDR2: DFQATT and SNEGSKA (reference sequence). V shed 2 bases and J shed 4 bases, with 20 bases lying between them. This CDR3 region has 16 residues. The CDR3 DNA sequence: TGCAGTGCTAGAATCGGGGTGGCCGGAAGAGCCACTGAAGCTTTCTTT. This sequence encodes CSARIGVAGRATEAFF.

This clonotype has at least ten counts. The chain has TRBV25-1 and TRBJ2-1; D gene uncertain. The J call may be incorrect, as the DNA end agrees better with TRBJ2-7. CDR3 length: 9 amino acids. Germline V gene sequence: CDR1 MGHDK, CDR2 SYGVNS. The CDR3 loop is CASSESQYF. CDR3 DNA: TGTGCCAGCAGTGAATCACAGTACTTC.

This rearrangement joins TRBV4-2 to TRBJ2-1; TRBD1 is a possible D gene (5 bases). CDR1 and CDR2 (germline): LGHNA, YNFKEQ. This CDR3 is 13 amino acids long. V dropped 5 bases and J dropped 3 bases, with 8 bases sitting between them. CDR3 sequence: CASSETVYNEQFF. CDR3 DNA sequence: TGTGCCAGCAGCGAGACAGTCTACAATGAGCAGTTCTTC.

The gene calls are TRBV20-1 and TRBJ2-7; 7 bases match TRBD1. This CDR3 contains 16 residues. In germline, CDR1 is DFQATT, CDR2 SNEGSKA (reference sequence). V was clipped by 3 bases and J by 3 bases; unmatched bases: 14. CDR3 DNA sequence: TGCAGTGCTAGCGACAGGGAAGGAGCCTGGAGCTACGAGCAGTACTTC. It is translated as CSASDREGAWSYEQYF.

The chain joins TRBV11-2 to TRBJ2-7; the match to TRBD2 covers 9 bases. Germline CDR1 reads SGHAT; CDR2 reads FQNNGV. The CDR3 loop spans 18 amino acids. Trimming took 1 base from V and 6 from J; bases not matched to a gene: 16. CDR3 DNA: TGTGCCAGCAGCTTAGGACCGGGAAAAATAGCGGGAGCAGGCGAGCAGTACTTC. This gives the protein CASSLGPGKIAGAGEQYF.

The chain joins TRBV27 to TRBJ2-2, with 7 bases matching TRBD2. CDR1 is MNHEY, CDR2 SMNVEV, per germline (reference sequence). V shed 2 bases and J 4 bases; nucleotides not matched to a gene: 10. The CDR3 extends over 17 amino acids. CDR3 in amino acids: CASSLVPPGGVTGELFF. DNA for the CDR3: TGTGCCAGCAGTTTAGTACCCCCGGGGGGAGTCACCGGGGAGCTGTTTTTT.

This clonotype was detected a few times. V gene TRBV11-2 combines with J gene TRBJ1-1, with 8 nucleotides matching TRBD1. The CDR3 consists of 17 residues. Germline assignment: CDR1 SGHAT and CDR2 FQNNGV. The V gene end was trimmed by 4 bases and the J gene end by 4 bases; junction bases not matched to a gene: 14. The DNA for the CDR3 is TGTGCCAGCAGCTCTCTAATAAGGACAGGGAGAAGCACTGAAGCTTTCTTT. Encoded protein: CASSSLIRTGRSTEAFF. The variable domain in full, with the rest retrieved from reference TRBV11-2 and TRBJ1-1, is EAGVAQSPRYKIIEKRQSVAFWCNPISGHATLYWYQQILGQGPKLLIQFQNNGVVDDSQLPKDRFSAERLKGVDSTLKIQPAKLEDSAVYLCASSSLIRTGRSTEAFFGQGTRLTVV.

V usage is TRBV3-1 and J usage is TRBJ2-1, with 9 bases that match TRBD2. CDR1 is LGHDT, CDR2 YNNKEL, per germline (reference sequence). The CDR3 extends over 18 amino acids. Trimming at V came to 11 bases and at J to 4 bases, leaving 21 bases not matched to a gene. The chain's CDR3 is CAFCLVIRGLAGYNEQFF. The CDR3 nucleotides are TGTGCCTTCTGTTTGGTTATCAGGGGTCTAGCGGGATACAATGAGCAGTTCTTC.

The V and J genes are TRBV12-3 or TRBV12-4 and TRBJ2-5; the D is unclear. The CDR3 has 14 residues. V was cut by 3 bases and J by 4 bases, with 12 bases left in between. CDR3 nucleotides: TGTGCCAGCAGTTTGTCAGGAAAGGGAGAGACCCAGTACTTC. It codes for CASSLSGKGETQYF.

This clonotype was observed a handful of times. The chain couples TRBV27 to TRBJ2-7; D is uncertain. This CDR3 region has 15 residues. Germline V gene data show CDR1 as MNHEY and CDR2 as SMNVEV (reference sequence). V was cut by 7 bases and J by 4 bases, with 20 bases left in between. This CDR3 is CASTVTYGPQYEQYF. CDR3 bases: TGTGCCAGCACCGTAACGTATGGGCCTCAATACGAGCAGTACTTC.

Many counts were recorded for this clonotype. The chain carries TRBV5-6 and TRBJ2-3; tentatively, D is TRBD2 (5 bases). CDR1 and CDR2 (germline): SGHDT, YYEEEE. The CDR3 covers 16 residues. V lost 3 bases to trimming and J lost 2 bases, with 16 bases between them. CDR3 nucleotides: TGTGCCAGCAGCTGGCTTGAGCGAGGGATCACAGATACGCAGTATTTT. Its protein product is CASSWLERGITDTQYF.

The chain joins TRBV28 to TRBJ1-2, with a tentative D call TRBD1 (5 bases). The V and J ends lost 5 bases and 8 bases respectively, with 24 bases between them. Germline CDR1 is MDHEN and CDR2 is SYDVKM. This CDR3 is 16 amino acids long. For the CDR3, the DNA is TGTGCCAGCAGTACCCGGGGCTTGGGGTGGGAGTACGGCTACACCTTC. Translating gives CASSTRGLGWEYGYTF.

Written as DNA, the CDR3 is TGTGCCAGCGGCGAGATTTATCAGCCCCAGCATTTT. This gives the protein CASGEIYQPQHF. The chain uses TRBV6-6 and TRBJ1-5; D is uncertain. The germline V and J ends were trimmed by 8 bases and 5 bases, with 10 bases remaining between them. The V gene's germline CDR1 is MNHNY and CDR2 SVGAGI (reference sequence). CDR3 length equals 12 residues.

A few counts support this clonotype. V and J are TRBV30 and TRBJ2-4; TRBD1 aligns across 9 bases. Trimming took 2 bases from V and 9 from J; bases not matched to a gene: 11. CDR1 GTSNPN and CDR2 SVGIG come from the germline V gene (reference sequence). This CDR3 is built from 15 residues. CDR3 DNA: TGTGCCTGGAGTATCCGGGACAGGGATGCAGGCATTCAGTACTTC. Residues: CAWSIRDRDAGIQYF.

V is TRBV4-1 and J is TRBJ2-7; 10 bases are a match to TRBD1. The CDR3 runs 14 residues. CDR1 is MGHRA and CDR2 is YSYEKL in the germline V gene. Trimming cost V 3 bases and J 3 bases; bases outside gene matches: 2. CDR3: CASSHGQGDYEQYF. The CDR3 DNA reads TGCGCCAGCAGCCACGGACAGGGGGACTACGAGCAGTACTTC.

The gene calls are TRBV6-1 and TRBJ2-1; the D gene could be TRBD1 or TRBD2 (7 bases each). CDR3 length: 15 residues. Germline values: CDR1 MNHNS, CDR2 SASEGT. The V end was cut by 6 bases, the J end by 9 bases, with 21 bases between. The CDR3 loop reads CASSPWSGTVGEQFF. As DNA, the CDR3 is TGTGCCAGCAGCCCCTGGAGCGGGACAGTGGGTGAGCAGTTCTTC.

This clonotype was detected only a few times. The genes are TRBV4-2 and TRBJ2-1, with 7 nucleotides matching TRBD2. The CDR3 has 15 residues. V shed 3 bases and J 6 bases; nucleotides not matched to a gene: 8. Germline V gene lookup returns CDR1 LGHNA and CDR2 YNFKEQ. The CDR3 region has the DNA TGTGCCAGCAGCCACGCCGGGGGGAGGCGCAATGAGCAGTTCTTC. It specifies CASSHAGGRRNEQFF.

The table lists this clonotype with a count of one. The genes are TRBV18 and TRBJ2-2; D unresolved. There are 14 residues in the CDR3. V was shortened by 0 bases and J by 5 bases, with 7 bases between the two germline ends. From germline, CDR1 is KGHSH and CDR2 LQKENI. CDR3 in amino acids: CASSPPRLTGELFF. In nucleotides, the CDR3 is TGTGCCAGCTCACCACCAAGACTGACCGGGGAGCTGTTTTTT.

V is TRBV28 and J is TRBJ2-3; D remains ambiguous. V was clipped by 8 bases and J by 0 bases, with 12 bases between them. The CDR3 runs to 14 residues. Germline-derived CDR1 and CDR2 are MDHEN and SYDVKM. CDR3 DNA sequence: TGTGCCAGCGATAGCATGATGAGCACAGATACGCAGTATTTT. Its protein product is CASDSMMSTDTQYF. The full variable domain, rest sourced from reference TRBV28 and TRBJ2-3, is DVKVTQSSRYLVKRTGEKVFLECVQDMDHENMFWYRQDPGLGLRLIYFSYDVKMKEKGDIPEGYSVSREKKERFSLILESASTNQTSMYLCASDSMMSTDTQYFGPGTRLTVL.

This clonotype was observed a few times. The DNA for the CDR3 is TGCAGTGCTAGAGTAAGGGACTACAATGAGCAGTTCTTC. It specifies CSARVRDYNEQFF. The chain is built from TRBV20-1 and TRBJ2-1; D is uncertain. Trimming removed 1 base at V and 3 bases at J, with 7 bases between. Germline V lookup: CDR1 DFQATT, CDR2 SNEGSKA (reference sequence). There are 13 residues in the CDR3.

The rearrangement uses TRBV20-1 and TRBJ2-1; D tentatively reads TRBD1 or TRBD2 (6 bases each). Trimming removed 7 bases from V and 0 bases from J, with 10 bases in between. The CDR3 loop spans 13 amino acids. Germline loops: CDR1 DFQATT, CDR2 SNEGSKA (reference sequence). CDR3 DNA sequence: TGCAGTGAGGGGGGCTACTCCTACAATGAGCAGTTCTTC. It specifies CSEGGYSYNEQFF.

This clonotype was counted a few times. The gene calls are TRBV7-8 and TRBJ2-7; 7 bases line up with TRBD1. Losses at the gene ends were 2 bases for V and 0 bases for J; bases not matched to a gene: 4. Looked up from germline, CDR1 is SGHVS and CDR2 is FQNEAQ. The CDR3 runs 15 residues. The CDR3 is CASSLYRDSSYEQYF. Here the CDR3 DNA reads TGTGCCAGCAGCTTATACCGGGACAGCTCCTACGAGCAGTACTTC.